The entry below gives a single T cell receptor beta chain sequence along with its context. The entry originates in a study of blood T cell repertoires in COVID-19. Across the whole study: The study drew acute and convalescent COVID-19 samples from the United States, Italy and Spain. From T cells, B-cell-depleted T cells, or PBMCs came the material, which was cDNA or gDNA.

Sequenced by immunoSEQ multiplex PCR; TCRdb stores in-frame clones only, minus some. The data contain about 45,000 clones, about 81% of them singletons. The CDR3 runs to 14 residues. Germline CDR1 MNHEY, CDR2 SVGAGI. V was clipped by 6 bases and J by 1 base, with 10 bases between them. This chain connects TRBV6-5 to TRBJ1-3; no definite D call. The clonotype comes from a human donor in a cohort sampled during active COVID-19. The sequencing input was peripheral blood. CDR3 protein: CASRFGDSGNTIYF. Here the CDR3 DNA reads TGTGCCAGCAGGTTCGGGGATTCTGGAAACACCATATATTTT.